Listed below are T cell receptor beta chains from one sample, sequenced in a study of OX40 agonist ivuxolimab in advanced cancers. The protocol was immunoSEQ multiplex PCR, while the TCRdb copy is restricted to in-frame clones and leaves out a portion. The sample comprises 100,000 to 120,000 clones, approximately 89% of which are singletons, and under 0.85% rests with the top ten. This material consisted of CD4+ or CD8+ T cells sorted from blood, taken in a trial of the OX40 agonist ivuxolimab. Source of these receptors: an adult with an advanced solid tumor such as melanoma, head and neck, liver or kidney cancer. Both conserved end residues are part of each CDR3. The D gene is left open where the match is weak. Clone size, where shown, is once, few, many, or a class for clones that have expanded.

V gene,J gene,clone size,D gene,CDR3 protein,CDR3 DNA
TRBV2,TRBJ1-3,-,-,CASRGAGNTIYF,TGTGCCAGCAGAGGGGCCGGAAACACCATATATTTT
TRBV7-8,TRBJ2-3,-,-,CASSPAAGTDTQYF,TGTGCCAGCAGCCCTGCCGCCGGCACAGATACGCAGTATTTT
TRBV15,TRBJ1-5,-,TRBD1,CATSSGQGDVPQHF,TGTGCCACCAGTTCTGGACAGGGGGATGTGCCCCAGCATTTT
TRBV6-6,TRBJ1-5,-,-,CASSKGDQPQHF,TGTGCCAGCAGTAAAGGGGACCAGCCCCAGCATTTT
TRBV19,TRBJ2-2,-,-,CASIKGLFF,TGTGCCAGTATCAAGGGGCTGTTTTTT
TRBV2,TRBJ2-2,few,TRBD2,CASSAGASGRAVGELFF,TGTGCCAGCAGCGCAGGGGCTAGCGGGAGGGCCGTCGGGGAGCTGTTTTTT
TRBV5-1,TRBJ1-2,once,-,CASSLAQGGGYTF,TGCGCCAGCAGCTTGGCACAGGGAGGTGGCTACACCTTC
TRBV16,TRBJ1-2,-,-,CASSQSGGSNGYTF,TGTGCCAGCAGCCAATCGGGGGGGAGTAATGGCTACACCTTC
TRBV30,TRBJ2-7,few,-,CAWSVIIGGFEQYF,TGTGCCTGGAGTGTAATTATAGGAGGGTTCGAGCAGTACTTC
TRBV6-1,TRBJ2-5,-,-,CASTPVRGEGTQYF,TGTGCCAGCACCCCGGTTAGGGGAGAGGGGACCCAGTACTTC
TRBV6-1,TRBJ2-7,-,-,CASIRGSYEQYF,TGTGCCAGCATCCGCGGTTCCTACGAGCAGTACTTC
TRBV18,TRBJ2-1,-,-,CASSPGGTLSYNEQFF,TGTGCCAGCTCACCCGGCGGAACCCTCTCCTACAATGAGCAGTTCTTC
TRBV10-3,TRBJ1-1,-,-,CAIGDRSEAFF,TGTGCCATCGGGGACCGCTCAGAAGCTTTCTTT
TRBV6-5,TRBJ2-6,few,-,CASRTTDTGANVLTF,TGTGCCAGCAGGACAACAGACACTGGGGCCAACGTCCTGACTTTC
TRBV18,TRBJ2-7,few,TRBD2,CASSLTGTSGSRAPYEQYF,TGTGCCAGCTCGCTGACCGGGACTAGCGGGAGTAGGGCCCCCTACGAGCAGTACTTC
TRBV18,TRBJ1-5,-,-,CASSPPGTQPQHF,TGTGCCAGCTCACCACCGGGGACTCAGCCCCAGCATTTT
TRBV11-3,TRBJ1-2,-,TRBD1,CASSARDRGIYGYTF,TGTGCCAGCAGCGCCCGGGACAGGGGGATTTATGGCTACACCTTC
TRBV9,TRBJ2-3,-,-,CASSVATLASDTQYF,TGTGCCAGCAGCGTAGCTACACTAGCATCAGATACGCAGTATTTT
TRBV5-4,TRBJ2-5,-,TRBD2,CARLGRGGGETQYF,TGTGCCAGGCTCGGGAGGGGCGGCGGCGAGACCCAGTACTTC
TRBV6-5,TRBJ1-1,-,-,CASNNPGGTEAFF,TGTGCCAGCAATAACCCCGGGGGCACTGAAGCTTTCTTT
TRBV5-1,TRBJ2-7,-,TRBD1,CASSETGNSYEQYF,TGCGCCAGCAGCGAGACAGGGAACTCCTACGAGCAGTACTTC
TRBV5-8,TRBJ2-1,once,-,CASSMGRLALNEQFF,TGTGCCAGCAGCATGGGACGTCTGGCGTTGAATGAGCAGTTCTTC
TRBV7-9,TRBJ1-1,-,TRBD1,CASSFDGQDEAFF,TGTGCCAGCAGCTTCGACGGACAGGATGAAGCTTTCTTT
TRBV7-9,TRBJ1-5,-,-,CASSLVQGGSGNQPQHF,TGTGCCAGCAGCTTGGTACAGGGAGGGTCCGGCAATCAGCCCCAGCATTTT
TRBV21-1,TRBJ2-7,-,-,CASSTPGGLTYEQYF,TGTGCCAGCAGCACTCCAGGGGGATTGACCTACGAGCAGTACTTC
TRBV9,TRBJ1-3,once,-,CASSVDPLGGGNTIYF,TGTGCCAGCAGCGTAGACCCCCTTGGGGGGGGAAACACCATATATTTT
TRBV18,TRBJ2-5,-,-,CASSPGGNGGETQYF,TGTGCCAGCTCACCTGGGGGCAATGGCGGGGAGACCCAGTACTTC
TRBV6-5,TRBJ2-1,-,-,CASRGGDSYNEQFF,TGTGCCAGCAGGGGCGGGGACTCCTACAATGAGCAGTTCTTC
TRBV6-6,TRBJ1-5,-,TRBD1,CASSPAQGAYQPQHF,TGTGCCAGCAGTCCCGCCCAGGGGGCATATCAGCCCCAGCATTTT
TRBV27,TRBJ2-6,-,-,CASSQGNSGANVLTF,TGTGCCAGCTCCCAGGGAAACTCTGGGGCCAACGTCCTGACTTTC
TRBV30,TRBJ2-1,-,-,CAWSQGASSGSYNEQFF,TGTGCCTGGAGTCAGGGGGCCTCTAGCGGGTCCTACAATGAGCAGTTCTTC
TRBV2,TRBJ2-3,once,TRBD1,CASSVLDRVRKDTQYF,TGTGCCAGCAGTGTATTGGACAGGGTTCGTAAGGATACGCAGTATTTT
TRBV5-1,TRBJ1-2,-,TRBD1,CASSLMTGDLRYGYTF,TGCGCCAGCAGCTTAATGACAGGGGATCTCCGCTATGGCTACACCTTC
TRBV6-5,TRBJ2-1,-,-,CASSYSPGGAYNEQFF,TGTGCCAGCAGTTACTCACCGGGGGGCGCATACAATGAGCAGTTCTTC
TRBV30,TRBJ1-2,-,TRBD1,CAFDRGYYGYTF,TGTGCCTTCGACAGGGGGTACTATGGCTACACCTTC
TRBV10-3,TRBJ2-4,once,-,CAIAAEVAKNIQYF,TGTGCCATCGCGGCAGAGGTGGCCAAAAACATTCAGTACTTC
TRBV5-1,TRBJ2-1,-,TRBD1,CASSLAPGTGYNEQFF,TGCGCCAGCAGCTTGGCCCCCGGGACAGGGTACAATGAGCAGTTCTTC
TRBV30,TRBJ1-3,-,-,CAWSLTGPGNTIYF,TGTGCCTGGAGTCTTACAGGGCCTGGAAACACCATATATTTT
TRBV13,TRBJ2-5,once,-,CASSPGSLETQYF,TGTGCCAGCAGCCCCGGCTCGCTAGAGACCCAGTACTTC
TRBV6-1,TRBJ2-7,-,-,CASTHGWGTYEQYF,TGTGCCAGCACCCACGGCTGGGGAACCTACGAGCAGTACTTC
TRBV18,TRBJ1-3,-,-,CASSPNRDAGNTIYF,TGTGCCAGCTCACCAAACAGGGATGCTGGAAACACCATATATTTT
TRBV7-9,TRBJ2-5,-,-,CASSPSWVQETQYF,TGTGCCAGCAGCCCCTCTTGGGTTCAAGAGACCCAGTACTTC
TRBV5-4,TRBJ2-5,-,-,CASSLAGPQETQYF,TGTGCCAGCAGCTTGGCGGGGCCCCAAGAGACCCAGTACTTC
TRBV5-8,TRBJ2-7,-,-,CASSLETSYEQYF,TGTGCCAGCAGCTTGGAGACCTCCTACGAGCAGTACTTC
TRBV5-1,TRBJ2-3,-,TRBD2,CASSSGEVTDTQYF,TGCGCCAGCAGCAGCGGGGAGGTAACAGATACGCAGTATTTT
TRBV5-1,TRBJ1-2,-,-,CASSSERSYGYTF,TGCGCCAGCAGCTCCGAACGGTCCTATGGCTACACCTTC